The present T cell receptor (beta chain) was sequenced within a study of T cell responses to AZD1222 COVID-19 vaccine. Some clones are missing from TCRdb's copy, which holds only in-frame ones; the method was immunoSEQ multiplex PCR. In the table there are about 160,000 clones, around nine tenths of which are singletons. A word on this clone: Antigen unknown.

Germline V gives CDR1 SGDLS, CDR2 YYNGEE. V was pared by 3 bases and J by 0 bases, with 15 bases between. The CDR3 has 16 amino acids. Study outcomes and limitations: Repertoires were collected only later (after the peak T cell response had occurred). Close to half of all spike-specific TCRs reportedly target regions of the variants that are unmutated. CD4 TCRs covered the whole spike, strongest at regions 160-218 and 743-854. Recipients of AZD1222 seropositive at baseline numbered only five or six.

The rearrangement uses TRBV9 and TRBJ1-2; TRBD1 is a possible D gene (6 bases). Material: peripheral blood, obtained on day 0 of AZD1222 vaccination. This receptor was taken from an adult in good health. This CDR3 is CASSEALGGANYGYTF. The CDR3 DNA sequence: TGTGCCAGCAGCGAGGCCCTAGGGGGAGCTAACTATGGCTACACCTTC.